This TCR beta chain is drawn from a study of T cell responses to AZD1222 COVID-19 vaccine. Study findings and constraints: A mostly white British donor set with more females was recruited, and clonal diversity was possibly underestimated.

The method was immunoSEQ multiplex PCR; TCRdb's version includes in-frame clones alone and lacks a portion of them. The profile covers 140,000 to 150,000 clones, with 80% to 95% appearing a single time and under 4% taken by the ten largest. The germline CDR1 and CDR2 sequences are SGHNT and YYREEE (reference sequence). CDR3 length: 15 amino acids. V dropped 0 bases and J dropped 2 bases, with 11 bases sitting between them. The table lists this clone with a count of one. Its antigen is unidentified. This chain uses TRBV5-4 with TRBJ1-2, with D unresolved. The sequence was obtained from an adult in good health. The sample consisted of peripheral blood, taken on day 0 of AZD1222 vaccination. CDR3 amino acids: CASSLVRGGNYGYTF. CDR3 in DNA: TGTGCCAGCAGCTTGGTTCGGGGAGGAAACTATGGCTACACCTTC. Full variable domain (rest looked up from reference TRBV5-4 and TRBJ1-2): ETGVTQSPTHLIKTRGQQVTLRCSSQSGHNTVSWYQQALGQGPQFIFQYYREEENGRGNFPPRFSGLQFPNYSSELNVNALELDDSALYLCASSLVRGGNYGYTFGSGTRLTVV.